These T cell receptor beta chains were read from a single sample in a study of blood T cell repertoires in COVID-19. Here immunoSEQ multiplex PCR was the method, and the copy in TCRdb shows in-frame clones only, minus some. This table holds roughly 60,000 clones, roughly 84% found once. The material sequenced was peripheral blood. These receptors were collected from a man in his sixties with COVID-19, enrolled during active disease. CDR3s include the opening cysteine and the closing phenylalanine or tryptophan. A D gene is named only where the DNA matches it firmly. Rows give clone size only sometimes, using once, few, many, or a class for an expanded clone.

v_call	cdr3_length	j_call	d_call	clone_size	cdr3_nt	cdr3_aa
TRBV10-2	16	TRBJ2-6	NA	NA	TGCGCCAGCACCGATACCCCCGGGTCTGGGGCCAACGTCCTGACTTTC	CASTDTPGSGANVLTF
TRBV7-2	12	TRBJ2-5	NA	NA	TGTGCCAGCAGCTTCGGTCGGGAGACCCAGTACTTC	CASSFGRETQYF
TRBV19	14	TRBJ2-6	NA	once	TGTGCCAGTACTAGCGACTCTGGGGCCAACGTCCTGACTTTC	CASTSDSGANVLTF
TRBV30	14	TRBJ2-3	NA	NA	TGTGCCTGGAGGGGACACCTTCCCACAGATACGCAGTATTTT	CAWRGHLPTDTQYF
TRBV3-1/TRBV3-2	18	TRBJ2-1	NA	NA	TGTGCCAGCAGCCAAGACGGTGGCGGGACGGCCTCCTACAATGAGCAGTTCTTC	CASSQDGGGTASYNEQFF
TRBV3-1/TRBV3-2	17	TRBJ2-3	TRBD2	NA	TGTGCCAGCAGCCAACCCGGGGCGGGAGTAGGCACAGATACGCAGTATTTT	CASSQPGAGVGTDTQYF
TRBV5-1	11	TRBJ2-7	NA	NA	TGCGCCAGCAGCGGCCGCTACGAGCAGTACTTC	CASSGRYEQYF
TRBV29-1	14	TRBJ1-4	NA	NA	TGCAGCGTTGTGGGGTGGCAGGGGAGCGAAAAACTGTTTTTT	CSVVGWQGSEKLFF
TRBV11-2	13	TRBJ1-1	TRBD1	once	TGTGCCAGCAGCCAGACAGGGGGTATCGGGGCTTTCTTT	CASSQTGGIGAFF
TRBV5-1	16	TRBJ1-2	TRBD1	NA	TGCGCCAGCAGCGTGCCCGGGACAGGAGGGACTCGGGGCTACACCTTC	CASSVPGTGGTRGYTF
TRBV18	16	TRBJ2-2	TRBD2	NA	TGTGCCAGCTCACCGCAGAAGCGGGGTATAACCGGGGAGCTGTTTTTT	CASSPQKRGITGELFF
TRBV5-4	15	TRBJ2-1	TRBD2	NA	TGTGCCAGCAGGTTAGGACTAGCGGGAGGCAATGAGCAGTTCTTC	CASRLGLAGGNEQFF
TRBV10-3	14	TRBJ2-7	TRBD1	once	TGTGCCATCAGTGGAGGACAGGGGATATCCGAGCAGTACTTC	CAISGGQGISEQYF
TRBV11-2	16	TRBJ2-5	TRBD2	NA	TGTGCCAGCAGCTTAGTGGATAGCGGGGGCGTGGGGACCCAGTACTTC	CASSLVDSGGVGTQYF
TRBV6-1	15	TRBJ1-2	TRBD1	NA	TGTGCCAGCAGTGATAGACAGGGTACCTTCTATGGCTACACCTTC	CASSDRQGTFYGYTF
TRBV10-3	15	TRBJ1-1	TRBD1	NA	TGTGCCATCAGTGAAATGGACAGGGGGTTTACTGAAGCTTTCTTT	CAISEMDRGFTEAFF
TRBV27	16	TRBJ1-4	NA	NA	TGTGCCAGCATGGCCTCCAACACCATTGCGGGTGGAAAACTGTTTTTT	CASMASNTIAGGKLFF
TRBV6-5	14	TRBJ1-1	NA	NA	TGTGCCAGCAGTTACATTCCTAACTACACTGAAGCTTTCTTT	CASSYIPNYTEAFF
TRBV7-3	14	TRBJ1-1	NA	NA	TGTGCCAGCAGCCCGCAGGGTCATAAGTCTGAAGCTTTCTTT	CASSPQGHKSEAFF
TRBV30	12	TRBJ1-2	NA	once	TGTGCCTGGAGTAGGGGGGGCTATGGCTACACCTTC	CAWSRGGYGYTF
TRBV6-5	16	TRBJ2-1	TRBD2	NA	TGTGCCAGCAGTTACGGGGCCGGACTAGCGGGAGATGAGCAGTTCTTC	CASSYGAGLAGDEQFF
TRBV5-6	14	TRBJ2-1	NA	NA	TGTGCCAGCAGCTTTCAGCGCTATTACAATGAGCAGTTCTTC	CASSFQRYYNEQFF
TRBV28	14	TRBJ1-2	NA	NA	TGTGCCAGCAGTTTACCCTCTGGACATACCGGCTACACCTTC	CASSLPSGHTGYTF
TRBV18	14	TRBJ1-1	NA	NA	TGTGCCAGCTCACCCTGGACAGAGAACACTGAAGCTTTCTTT	CASSPWTENTEAFF
TRBV9	15	TRBJ2-2	TRBD1	NA	TGTGCCAGCAGCGTGGGGACAGGGTACACCGGGGAGCTGTTTTTT	CASSVGTGYTGELFF
TRBV28	14	TRBJ2-5	NA	NA	TGTGCCAGCAGTTTATCACAGAACCAAGAGACCCAGTACTTC	CASSLSQNQETQYF
TRBV18	17	TRBJ2-7	TRBD1	NA	TGTGCCAGCTCACCGATTAACGCCGGGACAGGGAGAAACGAGCAGTACTTC	CASSPINAGTGRNEQYF
TRBV18	14	TRBJ2-7	NA	NA	TGTGCCAGCTCACCACAAGAAGAGCTGAACGAGCAGTACTTC	CASSPQEELNEQYF
TRBV5-1	16	TRBJ2-2	NA	few	TGCGCCAGCAGCTTGCGAGGGCCGCCCGGGACCGGGGAGCTGTTTTTT	CASSLRGPPGTGELFF
TRBV24-1	16	TRBJ2-3	NA	NA	TGTGCCACCAGTGATATCCCGAACGTGACTACCGATACGCAGTATTTT	CATSDIPNVTTDTQYF